This T cell receptor beta chain was profiled in a study of blood T cell repertoires in COVID-19 (dated by TCRdb to 2019 to 2021). With respect to the entire study: Collaborator samples came from the United States, Italy and Spain and covered acute and convalescent phases of COVID-19. The material from the prospective study consisted of cDNA or gDNA derived from T cells, B-cell-depleted T cells, or PBMCs. The dataset comprised deeply sampled blood TCRbeta repertoires from subjects exposed to, actively infected with, or recovered from COVID-19. The repertoires were released in a freely available public database intended as a resource for research on the immune response to SARS-CoV-2. Samples came from the ongoing ImmuneRACE study (first 160 participants) plus 1,254 subjects from 6 global collaborators. Nearly every sample came with metadata listing a de-identified subject ID, COVID-19 status, age in years and sex. HLA class I and class II types, where available, came from metadata supplied by the sample provider rather than from assay-based typing.

Turning to this clone: Its specific antigen is unknown. Base qualities are not provided; no much larger clone lies one nucleotide away.

Enrolling through a virtual design, the prospective study's participants ranged in age from roughly 18 to 89 years and lived across around 25 United States geographic areas. To assign participants to cohorts, the prospective study relied on clinical history that participants themselves reported in a screening survey and a study questionnaire. Exposed participants had been in contact, within 2 weeks of entering the study, with a person who had a PCR-confirmed or clinician-diagnosed case of COVID-19. Mobile phlebotomists in the prospective study collected whole blood, serum and a nasopharyngeal or oropharyngeal swab from every participant. Additional blood draws and questionnaires over an approximately 2-month period could optionally be provided by prospective study participants. Before DNA extraction, prospective study blood samples were shipped either frozen or at room temperature. V drops 3 bases and J drops 3 bases, leaving 9 bases in between. CDR1 and CDR2 are drawn from the germline V gene: SGDLS, YYNGEE. The CDR3 covers 13 residues, taking in both the cysteine and the phenylalanine. The retained sequence is limited to the CDR3, 39 bases, with the frame set at the first base.

General conclusions and limits of the study: How much clinical and demographic metadata was included differed by source and by participant, and the metadata was provided uncurated.

TCRbeta CDR3 regions were amplified from genomic DNA by means of the immunoSEQ Assay, a bias-controlled multiplex PCR. The source study handled its data this way. The number of nucleated cells in each sample was estimated by amplification of reference gene primers within the assay. To quantify the absolute abundance of each unique TCRbeta CDR3 rearrangement, sequence reads were collapsed and filtered. For each sample, productive Simpson clonality was calculated as the square root of Simpson's diversity index over productive rearrangements. TCRdb mirrors the immuneACCESS table, restricted to in-frame sequences. Some clones are absent from its copies; in checked studies, under half trace to an unresolved V gene, and the reason for the others is unknown. V, J and clone size are taken as reported in that table, and D and trimming were inferred from the DNA itself. The sample contains 250,000 to 400,000 clones, 85% of them found a single time. The ten largest clones represent about 1.9% of the sample.

The rearrangement joined TRBV9 to TRBJ1-2; too little of a D gene remains to name it. The source of this sequence is a woman aged 30 to 39 who had been exposed to COVID-19. The specimen was PBMCs or T cells enriched from blood (not recorded which). The encoded CDR3 is CASSATTDYGYTF. The base sequence is TGTGCCAGCAGCGCGACTACGGACTATGGCTACACCTTC.